This T cell receptor (beta chain) emerged from a study of cytomegalovirus exposure and HLA in healthy donors. The length of the CDR3 is 14 residues. V shed 2 bases, J shed 12 bases, and the junction held 13 bases outside the gene matches. The germline gives CDR1 GTSNPN, CDR2 SVGIG (reference sequence). Broader study findings: Indistinguishable V segments, including TRBV6-2 and TRBV6-3, were excluded. Overall, around 150 TCR beta chains were annotated as cytomegalovirus-associated. Most CMV-associated TCR beta chains were later found to appear HLA-restricted.

60 Vbeta and 13 Jbeta primers were used in PCR. Per the original data handling: Later work found 80 million to 85 million unique TCR beta chains, with 9.5 million to 12 million shared. The assay was immunoSEQ multiplex PCR, and TCRdb's table has in-frame clones only and misses some. V and J calls and clone size are copied from that table; D and trimming were computed from the DNA. The sample shows roughly 150,000 clones, roughly 88% of them seen only once. This clone has only one observation. Its antigen is as yet unknown. Sequencing input: PBMCs. The chain carries TRBV30 and TRBJ2-4, with 7 bases fitting TRBD2. This TCR came from a boy under 10 years old in good health and CMV-seronegative. CDR3 loop: CAWSRSQRDDSQYF. As DNA, the CDR3 is TGTGCCTGGAGTCGGTCGCAGCGGGACGACAGTCAGTACTTC.